The 32 T cell receptor beta chains presented below share a single source sample, sequenced in a study of T-cell memory formation after mild COVID-19. One entry per CDR3 protein results from TCRdb running MiXCR on the 5' RACE reads. The sample yields under 300,000 distinct CDR3 sequences, over 9% seen once. Sequencing was carried out using PBMCs or a T cell subset sorted from them (not recorded which). The receptor set was obtained from a man between 18 and 35 years old who had mild COVID-19 (a few samples of this study predate the infection). Cell type and time point are not known.

The chain has TRBV12-3 or TRBV12-4 and TRBJ2-5; TRBD2 is a possible D gene (5 bases). The V and J ends lost 7 bases and 1 base respectively, with 22 bases between them. This CDR3 is 17 amino acids long. The DNA of the CDR3 is TGTGCCAGCATCCCTAGTGTCCGGGATTCAGGCCAAGAGACCCAGTACTTC. Residues: CASIPSVRDSGQETQYF.

The chain recombines TRBV7-6 with TRBJ1-1; TRBD1 aligns across 7 bases. Germline V gives CDR1 SGHVS, CDR2 FNYEAQ. The CDR3 covers 16 residues. The J segment lost 0 bases and the V segment lost 5 bases, leaving 9 bases of the junction unmatched. The CDR3 DNA reads TGTGCCAGCAGCCCCGGGACAGAGCGGATGAACACTGAAGCTTTCTTT. Encoded protein: CASSPGTERMNTEAFF.

The V call is TRBV12-3 or TRBV12-4, the J call TRBJ1-4; D is ambiguous. The CDR3 has 11 residues. Trimming took 2 bases from V and 8 from J, leaving 3 bases between them. The CDR3 region is CASSLREKLFF. CDR3 DNA sequence: TGTGCCAGCAGTTTACGCGAAAAACTGTTTTTT.

This clonotype was observed a few times. V is TRBV20-1 and J is TRBJ2-7, with D possibly TRBD2 on 7 matching bases. Per the germline V gene, CDR1 is DFQATT and CDR2 is SNEGSKA (reference sequence). The CDR3 length is 16 residues. Deletions cut 0 bases from V and 4 bases from J, with 19 bases between. CDR3 DNA sequence: TGCAGTGCTAGAGATCGTATGACGGGGGGCTGGTACGAGCAGTACTTC. Translation gives CSARDRMTGGWYEQYF.

This clonotype was detected only a few times. The chain couples TRBV10-3 to TRBJ2-7; maybe TRBD2 (5 bases). V shed 10 bases and J shed 5 bases, with 15 bases lying between them. The CDR3 loop spans 12 amino acids. CDR1 and CDR2 from the germline V gene are ENHRY and SYGVKD. As DNA, the CDR3 is TGTGCCACCTCGGGGAAGTGGGACGAGCAGTACTTC. It is translated as CATSGKWDEQYF.

This clonotype appeared a single time. This sequence joins TRBV5-1 and TRBJ2-7, with 7 nucleotides matching TRBD1. Germline CDR1 is SGHRS and CDR2 is YFSETQ. Trimming at V came to 4 bases and at J to 3 bases, leaving 19 bases not matched to a gene. CDR3 length equals 18 residues. CDR3 loop: CASSRVGTADYADYEQYF. CDR3 nucleotide sequence: TGCGCCAGCAGCCGGGTGGGGACAGCTGACTACGCCGACTACGAGCAGTACTTC.

Only a few counts were recorded for this clonotype. The J gene is TRBJ2-7, the V gene TRBV29-1, with 13 positions matching TRBD2. With V trimmed by 5 bases and J by 4 bases, 11 bases remained unmatched. The CDR3 extends over 16 amino acids. Per germline, CDR1 SQVTM and CDR2 ANQGSEA. The CDR3 protein is CSVSYPGTSGEYEQYF. The DNA for the CDR3 is TGCAGCGTTTCCTACCCGGGGACTAGCGGGGAGTACGAGCAGTACTTC.

This clonotype was seen only a few times. This rearrangement joins TRBV7-3 to TRBJ2-7; 10 positions agree with TRBD1. CDR3 length equals 14 residues. Germline V gene sequence: CDR1 SGHTA, CDR2 FQGTGA. With 4 bases clipped from V and 6 bases from J, the junction kept 6 bases outside the gene matches. CDR3 region: CASSSGQGDLEQYF. The CDR3 DNA reads TGTGCCAGCAGCTCAGGACAGGGGGATCTCGAGCAGTACTTC.

This clonotype was observed a handful of times. The junction shows a germline mismatch at one end, possibly a read error. V gene TRBV12-5 combines with J gene TRBJ2-1, with 8 positions matching TRBD2. Germline V CDR1 and CDR2: LGHNT, FRNRAP. CDR3 length: 11 residues. CDR3: CASGLLTSVVF. The CDR3 DNA is TGTGCTAGTGGTTTGCTGACTAGCGTCGTCTTC.

This rearrangement joins TRBV7-2 to TRBJ1-2, with D unclear. Germline CDR1 and CDR2: SGHTA and FQGNSA. V dropped 5 bases and J dropped 6 bases, with 7 bases sitting between them. CDR3 length: 11 residues. This chain's CDR3 is CASSLSDGYTF. CDR3 DNA sequence: TGTGCCAGCAGCCTATCCGATGGCTACACCTTC.

The chain employs TRBV20-1 and TRBJ2-3; 8 nucleotides line up with TRBD2. The germline gives CDR1 DFQATT, CDR2 SNEGSKA (reference sequence). The CDR3 has 14 residues. With 3 bases clipped from V and 2 bases from J, the junction kept 4 bases outside the gene matches. CDR3 DNA sequence: TGCAGTGCTAGTCCGGGGGGGCCCACAGATACGCAGTATTTT. This encodes CSASPGGPTDTQYF.

Only a few counts were recorded for this clonotype. The chain has TRBV20-1 and TRBJ1-5, with 10 bases lining up with TRBD1. J was trimmed by 5 bases and V by 6 bases; bases with no gene match: 1. This CDR3 is 12 amino acids long. CDR1 and CDR2 from the germline V gene are DFQATT and SNEGSKA (reference sequence). The CDR3, as DNA: TGCAGTGCAGGGACAGGGGATCAGCCCCAGCATTTT. This encodes CSAGTGDQPQHF.

The sample holds a few counts of this clonotype. The chain uses TRBV12-3 or TRBV12-4 and TRBJ2-5; D ambiguous. The CDR3 length is 13 residues. V was trimmed by 4 bases and J by 2 bases, leaving 8 bases between them. The CDR3 DNA follows: TGTGCCAGCAGTTATAGGCAACAAGAGACCCAGTACTTC. It is translated as CASSYRQQETQYF.

The sample holds a few counts of this clonotype. The gene calls are TRBV7-8 and TRBJ1-1; no clear D gene. Germline values: CDR1 SGHVS, CDR2 FQNEAQ. This CDR3 spans 9 amino acids. Trimming removed 5 bases from V and 8 bases from J, with 3 bases in between. The CDR3 region is CASSPEAFF. CDR3 bases: TGTGCCAGCAGCCCAGAAGCTTTCTTT.

The chain carries TRBV12-3 or TRBV12-4 and TRBJ2-7; 7 bases align to TRBD1. The CDR3 runs to 14 residues. The V segment lost 5 bases and the J segment 4 bases; nucleotides outside the gene matches: 8. CDR3 coding DNA: TGTGCCAGCAGTCCCCCTGACAGGGCTTACGAGCAGTACTTC. This translates into CASSPPDRAYEQYF.

This clonotype was found a few times. This chain links TRBV7-9 with TRBJ2-5; D is ambiguous. Germline-derived CDR1 and CDR2 are SEHNR and FQNEAQ (reference sequence). The CDR3 length is 15 residues. V was shortened by 5 bases and J by 0 bases, with 13 bases between the two germline ends. The CDR3 coding sequence is TGTGCCAGCAGCCCGACCGGGCGGTACCAAGAGACCCAGTACTTC. The encoded protein is CASSPTGRYQETQYF.

The gene calls are TRBV29-1 and TRBJ2-1, with D possibly TRBD2 on 5 matching bases. The V end was cut by 7 bases, the J end by 0 bases, with 10 bases between. Germline lookup yields CDR1 SQVTM and CDR2 ANQGSEA. The CDR3 is 13 amino acids. In nucleotides, the CDR3 is TGCAGCGCCGAGGGATCCTCCTACAATGAGCAGTTCTTC. This sequence encodes CSAEGSSYNEQFF.

There are many counts of this clonotype. V is TRBV5-1 and J is TRBJ2-5; tentative D call: TRBD1 (6 bases). The V and J ends lost 0 bases and 2 bases respectively, with 11 bases between them. This CDR3 has 15 amino acids. The germline V gene has CDR1 SGHRS and CDR2 YFSETQ. CDR3 loop: CASSLADRVQETQYF. CDR3 in DNA: TGCGCCAGCAGCTTGGCGGACAGAGTTCAAGAGACCCAGTACTTC.

This clonotype was seen ten or more times. The chain combines TRBV29-1 with TRBJ2-2, with D hard to call. CDR1 SQVTM and CDR2 ANQGSEA come from the germline V gene. Trimming removed 2 bases at V and 2 bases at J, with 9 bases between. The CDR3 is 14 amino acids. The CDR3 region is CSVEKQLNTGELFF. CDR3 nucleotide sequence: TGCAGCGTTGAAAAACAGCTTAACACCGGGGAGCTGTTTTTT.

The gene calls are TRBV7-2 and TRBJ2-3; D call uncertain. Germline-derived CDR1 and CDR2 are SGHTA and FQGNSA. The CDR3 covers 11 residues. Between the trimmed V and J ends, which lost 3 bases and 6 bases, there was a span of 4 bases. DNA for the CDR3: TGTGCCAGCAGCTTTTGGGATACGCAGTATTTT. Amino acid sequence: CASSFWDTQYF.

This clonotype was recorded many times. This chain uses TRBV18 with TRBJ1-5; D is perhaps TRBD1 (5 bases). The CDR3 extends over 13 amino acids. Trimming cost V 8 bases and J 5 bases, with 13 bases left between them. Per the germline V gene, CDR1 is KGHSH and CDR2 is LQKENI. The DNA of the CDR3 is TGTGCCAGCAGCCCCGGGACGGATCAGCCCCAGCATTTT. Translating it yields CASSPGTDQPQHF. Drawing the rest from reference TRBV18 and TRBJ1-5, the complete variable domain is NAGVMQNPRHLVRRRGQEARLRCSPMKGHSHVYWYRQLPEEGLKFMVYLQKENIIDESGMPKERFSAEFPKEGPSILRIQQVVRGDSAAYFCASSPGTDQPQHFGDGTRLSIL.

This clonotype was found a few times. This chain connects TRBV6-5 to TRBJ1-1, with TRBD1 as a possible D gene (5 bases). The CDR3 consists of 13 residues. The V end lost 2 bases, the J end lost 4 bases, and 8 bases lay between the germline ends. Germline CDR1 and CDR2: MNHEY and SVGAGI. The CDR3 loop reads CASSYGGGTEAFF. Written as DNA, the CDR3 is TGTGCCAGCAGTTACGGCGGGGGCACTGAAGCTTTCTTT.

About this clonotype itself: A junction boundary mismatches the germline segment, possibly from a read error. The CDR3 nucleotides are TGCGGTGCCAGAAGACAGACCTATAGCAATCAGCCCCAGCATTTT. This translates into CGARRQTYSNQPQHF. The chain carries TRBV20-1 and TRBJ1-5; tentatively, D is TRBD1 (5 bases). CDR3 length: 15 residues. Germline V CDR1 and CDR2: DFQATT, SNEGSKA (reference sequence).

In this sample, this clonotype turned up a few times. The chain carries TRBV12-3 or TRBV12-4 and TRBJ1-3, with D unclear. The CDR3 extends over 14 amino acids. Deletions cut 7 bases from V and 0 bases from J, with 10 bases between. CDR3 region: CASTVSYSGNTIYF. The CDR3 coding sequence is TGTGCCAGCACCGTATCCTACTCTGGAAACACCATATATTTT.

This clonotype has at least ten counts. The genes are TRBV6-5 and TRBJ1-6; D is possibly TRBD1 (6 bases). The germline CDR1 and CDR2 sequences are MNHEY and SVGAGI. The CDR3 totals 11 residues. The V end lost 6 bases, the J end lost 12 bases, and 9 bases lay between the germline ends. The CDR3 DNA sequence: TGTGCCAGCAGACAGGGTGGACCCCTCCACTTT. This gives the protein CASRQGGPLHF.

This rearrangement joins TRBV6-2 or TRBV6-3 to TRBJ1-6; D gene unclear. Between the trimmed V and J ends, which lost 2 bases and 0 bases, there was a span of 5 bases. Germline CDR1 and CDR2: MNHEY and SVGEGT. The CDR3 covers 15 residues. The CDR3 DNA is TGTGCCAGCAGTTACGGGTCCTCCTATAATTCACCCCTCCACTTT. It specifies CASSYGSSYNSPLHF.

Many counts were recorded for this clonotype. The V and J genes are TRBV10-3 and TRBJ2-7; D is unclear. V gave up 3 bases and J gave up 0 bases, with 9 bases separating them. The CDR3 is 14 residues long. Germline values: CDR1 ENHRY, CDR2 SYGVKD. The CDR3 loop is CAISEGRSSYEQYF. CDR3 coding DNA: TGTGCCATCAGTGAAGGGCGGAGCTCCTACGAGCAGTACTTC.

This clonotype has only a few counts. The chain uses TRBV10-2 and TRBJ2-7; 8 bases line up with TRBD2. The CDR3 spans 14 residues. Germline CDR1 reads WSHSY; CDR2 reads SAAADI. V gave up 7 bases and J gave up 3 bases; unmatched junction bases: 8. CDR3 sequence reads: CASTGGHIGYEQYF. The CDR3 DNA reads TGCGCCAGCACGGGGGGGCATATAGGCTACGAGCAGTACTTC.

The chain joins TRBV27 to TRBJ2-7; a weak D match, TRBD1 (6 bases). V was trimmed by 2 bases and J by 1 base, leaving 9 bases between them. The CDR3 contains 14 residues. CDR1 is MNHEY and CDR2 is SMNVEV in the germline V gene (reference sequence). The CDR3 spells CASSLQGQSYEQYF. The CDR3 DNA reads as TGTGCCAGCAGTTTACAGGGGCAATCCTACGAGCAGTACTTC.

The sample holds many counts of this clonotype. The chain links TRBV5-1 to TRBJ1-4; 8 bases map to TRBD1. The CDR3 spans 14 residues. Germline-derived CDR1 and CDR2 are SGHRS and YFSETQ. V gave up 4 bases and J gave up 6 bases; unmatched junction bases: 5. The CDR3 DNA follows: TGCGCCAGCAGCCTAGACAGGGGCTATGAAAAACTGTTTTTT. This sequence encodes CASSLDRGYEKLFF.

This chain links TRBV25-1 with TRBJ1-2; 8 bases are shared with TRBD1. Losses at the gene ends were 4 bases for V and 8 bases for J; bases not matched to a gene: 6. Per the germline V gene, CDR1 is MGHDK and CDR2 is SYGVNS. This CDR3 has 13 amino acids. The CDR3 coding sequence is TGTGCCAGCAGTGGCCAGGGGGCGCGGGGCTACACCTTC. Protein product: CASSGQGARGYTF.

The chain joins TRBV12-3 or TRBV12-4 to TRBJ1-3, with D possibly TRBD1 on 6 matching bases. The CDR3 has 14 amino acids. Trimming took 6 bases from V and 5 from J, leaving 14 bases between them. The CDR3 protein is CASRSGTPRNTIYF. CDR3 nucleotides: TGTGCCAGCAGGTCGGGGACACCTCGAAACACCATATATTTT.